Listed below are T cell receptor beta chains from one sample, sequenced in a study of blood T cell repertoires in COVID-19. Using immunoSEQ multiplex PCR, the repertoire was profiled, and TCRdb retains in-frame clones only, with some absent. The repertoire includes 110,000 to 150,000 clones, under 90% of them detected once, and approximately 3.5% sits in the top ten. Input material: peripheral blood. These receptors were collected from a man in his 70s who had recovered from COVID-19. Both conserved end residues are trimmed from each CDR3. Part of the rows lack a size; the others show once, few, many or a class for expanded clones.

abundance: NA; j_gene: TRBJ1-6; v_gene: TRBV5-6; CDR3aa: ASSLYRAGNNSPLH
abundance: NA; j_gene: TRBJ1-4; v_gene: TRBV27; CDR3aa: ASSDRDTNEKLF
abundance: NA; j_gene: TRBJ2-5; v_gene: TRBV4-3; CDR3aa: ASSQGPSQETQY
abundance: once; j_gene: TRBJ2-2; v_gene: TRBV30; CDR3aa: ARSGLAGEVTGELF
abundance: NA; j_gene: TRBJ2-7; v_gene: TRBV6-1; CDR3aa: ASSEVERGYEQY
abundance: NA; j_gene: TRBJ2-3; v_gene: TRBV7-9; CDR3aa: ASSLWRTTHTSTDTQY
abundance: NA; j_gene: TRBJ2-3; v_gene: TRBV4-1; CDR3aa: ASSQERLAGRTDTQY
abundance: NA; j_gene: TRBJ2-7; v_gene: TRBV10-2; CDR3aa: ASTTRLGGGYEQY
abundance: NA; j_gene: TRBJ2-3; v_gene: TRBV20-1; CDR3aa: SASMASGRIGTQY
abundance: NA; j_gene: TRBJ1-2; v_gene: TRBV7-8; CDR3aa: ASSLAGGIYGYT
abundance: NA; j_gene: TRBJ1-2; v_gene: TRBV7-2; CDR3aa: ASSLDGGSFSFKSSYT
abundance: few; j_gene: TRBJ2-3; v_gene: TRBV2; CDR3aa: ASSEGGSTDTQY
abundance: NA; j_gene: TRBJ2-5; v_gene: TRBV4-1; CDR3aa: ASSQERNPGLAGETQY
abundance: NA; j_gene: TRBJ1-4; v_gene: TRBV4-1; CDR3aa: ASSQDRAGWIEKLF
abundance: NA; j_gene: TRBJ2-3; v_gene: TRBV5-6; CDR3aa: ASSLLNGGRSTDTQY